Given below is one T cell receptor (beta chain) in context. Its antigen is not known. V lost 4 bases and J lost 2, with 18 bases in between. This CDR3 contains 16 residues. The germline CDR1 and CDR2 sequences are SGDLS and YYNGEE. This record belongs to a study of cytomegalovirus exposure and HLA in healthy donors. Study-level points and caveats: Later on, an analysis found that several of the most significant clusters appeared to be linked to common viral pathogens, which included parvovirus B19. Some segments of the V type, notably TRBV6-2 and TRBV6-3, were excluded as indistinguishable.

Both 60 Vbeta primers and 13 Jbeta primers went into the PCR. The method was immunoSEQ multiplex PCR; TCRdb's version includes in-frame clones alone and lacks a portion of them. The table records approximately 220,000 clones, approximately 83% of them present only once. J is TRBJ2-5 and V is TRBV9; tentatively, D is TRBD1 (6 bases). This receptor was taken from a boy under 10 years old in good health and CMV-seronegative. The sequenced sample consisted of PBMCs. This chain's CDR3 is CASSLTCRQVQETQYF. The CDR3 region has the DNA TGTGCCAGCAGCCTCACATGTCGACAGGTGCAAGAGACCCAGTACTTC.